The 27 T cell receptor beta chains below come from one sample, sequenced in a study of blood T cell repertoires in COVID-19. Clones were sequenced by immunoSEQ multiplex PCR, and TCRdb holds only the in-frame ones, with some missing. Among 150,000 to 200,000 clones listed, roughly 90% were seen once. Material for sequencing was peripheral blood. The receptor set was obtained from a man aged 25-45 years with COVID-19, enrolled during active disease.

The V gene is TRBV9, the J gene TRBJ1-1, with D uncertain. The V gene's germline CDR1 is SGDLS and CDR2 YYNGEE. V lost 4 bases, J lost 4 bases, and 14 bases lay in between. The CDR3 extends over 14 amino acids. CDR3 residues: CASSPNSGGTEAFF. The CDR3 nucleotides are TGTGCCAGCAGCCCCAATTCGGGTGGCACTGAAGCTTTCTTT.

The chain links TRBV2 to TRBJ1-2; 10 bases fit TRBD1. Trimming removed 6 bases from V and 5 bases from J; junction bases left unmatched: 6. The CDR3 totals 14 residues. CDR1 and CDR2 (germline): SNHLY, FYNNEI. The CDR3 DNA sequence: TGTGCCAGCAGACGACAGGGGGCGTCTTATGGCTACACCTTC. It encodes CASRRQGASYGYTF. Combining the CDR3 with reference TRBV2 and TRBJ1-2 gives the whole variable domain EPEVTQTPSHQVTQMGQEVILRCVPISNHLYFYWYRQILGQKVEFLVSFYNNEISEKSEIFDDQFSVERPDGSNFTLKIRSTKLEDSAMYFCASRRQGASYGYTFGSGTRLTVV.

The genes are TRBV7-9 and TRBJ2-2, with 8 bases that match TRBD1. Germline CDR1 and CDR2: SEHNR and FQNEAQ (reference sequence). V shed 7 bases and J 1 base; nucleotides not matched to a gene: 5. The CDR3 contains 15 residues. CDR3 DNA sequence: TGTGCCAGCAACCGGGACAGGCTGAACACCGGGGAGCTGTTTTTT. Protein product: CASNRDRLNTGELFF.

The V call is TRBV7-2, the J call TRBJ1-2; D is ambiguous. The CDR3 loop spans 14 amino acids. V was clipped by 5 bases and J by 4 bases, with 14 bases between them. Germline V CDR1 and CDR2: SGHTA, FQGNSA. DNA for the CDR3: TGTGCCAGCAGCGTCTACCAGGCGCTCTATGGCTACACCTTC. It encodes CASSVYQALYGYTF.

V usage is TRBV5-1 and J usage is TRBJ1-1; 7 nucleotides agree with TRBD1. The CDR3 is 13 amino acids. Germline lookup yields CDR1 SGHRS and CDR2 YFSETQ. After removal of 5 bases from V and 8 bases from J, the junction contained 9 bases not matched to a gene. The CDR3 DNA is TGCGCCAGCAGTTTACGACAGGGAGGAGAAGCTTTCTTT. Translating it yields CASSLRQGGEAFF.

The rearrangement uses TRBV6-2 or TRBV6-3 and TRBJ1-5, with TRBD1 as a possible D gene (5 bases). CDR1 is MNHEY, CDR2 SVGEGT, per germline. Trimming cost V 3 bases and J 6 bases, with 9 bases left between them. The CDR3 is made up of 13 amino acids. The CDR3 loop reads CASSYSGLQPQHF. The CDR3 DNA reads TGTGCCAGCAGTTATTCAGGGCTTCAGCCCCAGCATTTT.

This clone showed up just once. The chain is built from TRBV2 and TRBJ1-2; 10 nucleotides line up with TRBD1. The CDR3 contains 13 residues. Germline V lookup: CDR1 SNHLY, CDR2 FYNNEI. The CDR3 region is CAPGQGILDGYTF. For the CDR3, the DNA is TGTGCTCCGGGACAGGGGATTTTGGATGGCTACACCTTC.

This rearrangement joins TRBV15 to TRBJ2-3; a possible D gene is TRBD1 (6 bases). The CDR3 has 15 residues. Trimming removed 4 bases at V and 2 bases at J, with 13 bases between. Germline V lookup: CDR1 LNHNV, CDR2 YYDKDF (reference sequence). The CDR3 DNA reads as TGTGCCACCAGCAAGATAGGGGGATCCACAGATACGCAGTATTTT. The encoded protein is CATSKIGGSTDTQYF.

The V and J genes are TRBV14 and TRBJ2-3; 12 bases are shared with TRBD2. The junction had 9 bases not matched to a gene; V was cut back by 2 bases and J by 6 bases. The CDR3 is 17 amino acids. Germline CDR1 is SGHDN and CDR2 is FVKESK. CDR3 residues: CASSQPPGLAGGDTQYF. In DNA, the CDR3 is TGTGCCAGCAGCCAACCGCCGGGACTAGCGGGTGGGGATACGCAGTATTTT. Together with reference TRBV14 and TRBJ2-3, the CDR3 gives the full variable domain: EAGVTQFPSHSVIEKGQTVTLRCDPISGHDNLYWYRRVMGKEIKFLLHFVKESKQDESGMPNNRFLAERTGGTYSTLKVQPAELEDSGVYFCASSQPPGLAGGDTQYFGPGTRLTVL.

This rearrangement joins TRBV3-1 (or the pseudogene TRBV3-2) to TRBJ1-6; TRBD1 agrees at 7 bases. Germline V lookup: CDR1 LGHDT, CDR2 YNNKEL (reference sequence). J was trimmed by 12 bases and V by 0 bases; bases with no gene match: 8. The CDR3 has 15 amino acids. CDR3 sequence (DNA): TGTGCCAGCAGCCAAGAAGGGGGCAGGGTGGAACCCCTCCACTTT. Translating it yields CASSQEGGRVEPLHF.

This chain connects TRBV19 to TRBJ1-5; possibly TRBD1 for D (6 bases). V lost 4 bases and J lost 0, with 10 bases in between. The CDR3 totals 15 residues. Germline CDR1 and CDR2: LNHDA and SQIVND (reference sequence). CDR3: CASSTDSRSNQPQHF. CDR3 sequence (DNA): TGTGCCAGTAGTACGGACAGCCGTAGCAATCAGCCCCAGCATTTT.

The genes are TRBV2 and TRBJ1-2; 8 nucleotides agree with TRBD1. The CDR3 length is 18 residues. Germline V gene sequence: CDR1 SNHLY, CDR2 FYNNEI. The V and J ends lost 3 bases and 0 bases, in that order; junction bases with no gene match: 12. CDR3 in DNA: TGTGCCAGCAGTGAGCCCCTCGGGACAGGAGGCGCTAACTATGGCTACACCTTC. Its protein product is CASSEPLGTGGANYGYTF.

The rearrangement uses TRBV5-1 and TRBJ2-1, with 7 bases that match TRBD1. V gave up 5 bases and J gave up 4 bases; unmatched junction bases: 6. The CDR3 runs to 14 residues. From germline, CDR1 is SGHRS and CDR2 YFSETQ. The CDR3 DNA is TGCGCCAGCAGTCCGGGACAGACTTACAATGAGCAGTTCTTC. Its protein is CASSPGQTYNEQFF.

The chain employs TRBV5-1 and TRBJ1-4; 7 nucleotides agree with TRBD1. This CDR3 is built from 15 residues. The germline V gene has CDR1 SGHRS and CDR2 YFSETQ. V shed 7 bases, J shed 7 bases, and the junction held 13 bases outside the gene matches. The CDR3 region has the DNA TGCGCCAGCGGCGCCAGACAGGGATCAGGTGAAAAACTGTTTTTT. It encodes CASGARQGSGEKLFF.

The chain joins TRBV19 to TRBJ2-7; D is unresolved. From germline, CDR1 is LNHDA and CDR2 SQIVND (reference sequence). V was pared by 3 bases and J by 3 bases, with 24 bases between. This CDR3 spans 18 amino acids. The DNA of the CDR3 is TGTGCCAGTAGTATCAGCCTCGTGAGGCCCGAGGAACACTACGAGCAGTACTTC. Translating gives CASSISLVRPEEHYEQYF.

The V and J genes are TRBV27 and TRBJ2-1; D gene unclear. CDR3 size: 12 residues. Germline CDR1 is MNHEY and CDR2 is SMNVEV (reference sequence). V gave up 6 bases and J gave up 4 bases, with 7 bases separating them. CDR3 protein: CASSLGYNEQFF. The CDR3 nucleotides are TGTGCCAGCAGCCTCGGGTACAATGAGCAGTTCTTC.

The J gene is TRBJ1-5, the V gene TRBV6-5, with no clear D. The V gene lost 0 bases and the J gene lost 7 bases, with 7 bases spanning the gap. CDR3 length: 13 residues. Germline assignment: CDR1 MNHEY and CDR2 SVGAGI. The CDR3, as DNA: TGTGCCAGCAGTTACTCTCTTTTGCAGCCCCAGCATTTT. Protein product: CASSYSLLQPQHF.

A single count supports this clone. The genes are TRBV10-3 and TRBJ2-7, with D possibly TRBD2 on 6 matching bases. This CDR3 is 14 amino acids long. Germline lookup yields CDR1 ENHRY and CDR2 SYGVKD. Trimming cost V 7 bases and J 6 bases, with 19 bases left between them. CDR3 region: CAITRDSGWGEQYF. DNA for the CDR3: TGTGCCATCACCAGGGACTCCGGTTGGGGCGAGCAGTACTTC.

The chain is built from TRBV24-1 and TRBJ2-1; D gene unclear. Germline CDR1 KGHDR, CDR2 SFDVKD. This CDR3 is built from 14 residues. Trimming removed 0 bases from V and 8 bases from J, with 10 bases in between. The CDR3 spells CATSDLSYHHEQFF. The CDR3 DNA sequence: TGTGCCACCAGTGATTTGAGCTATCATCATGAGCAGTTCTTC.

The rearrangement links TRBV7-8 to TRBJ1-2; 8 positions agree with TRBD1. The CDR3 totals 15 residues. Germline V lookup: CDR1 SGHVS, CDR2 FQNEAQ. V shed 5 bases, J shed 2 bases, and the junction held 7 bases outside the gene matches. CDR3 bases: TGTGCCAGCAGCAGCTTGACAGGGGTCAACTATGGCTACACCTTC. Protein: CASSSLTGVNYGYTF. Variable domain in full (rest from reference TRBV7-8 and TRBJ1-2): GAGVSQSPRYKVAKRGQDVALRCDPISGHVSLFWYQQALGQGPEFLTYFQNEAQLDKSGLPSDRFFAERPEGSVSTLKIQRTQQEDSAVYLCASSSLTGVNYGYTFGSGTRLTVV.

The rearrangement links TRBV7-3 to TRBJ1-1, with D tentatively TRBD1 (6 bases). The germline CDR1 and CDR2 sequences are SGHTA and FQGTGA. V was cut by 5 bases and J by 4 bases, with 11 bases left in between. This CDR3 comprises 13 residues. DNA of the CDR3: TGTGCCAGCAGCCGGGGGGCCACCACTGAAGCTTTCTTT. This encodes CASSRGATTEAFF.

This chain links TRBV6-5 with TRBJ2-7; 9 nucleotides line up with TRBD1. The V gene end was trimmed by 2 bases and the J gene end by 6 bases; junction bases not matched to a gene: 5. The CDR3 sequence is 14 residues long. Germline CDR1 MNHEY, CDR2 SVGAGI. CDR3 amino acids: CASSYEGQGSEQYF. The CDR3 nucleotides read TGTGCCAGCAGTTACGAGGGACAGGGTTCCGAGCAGTACTTC.

DNA of the CDR3: TGTGCCAGCAGCAACTACAGGGCTAGAGGCTACACCTTC. Amino acids: CASSNYRARGYTF. The rearrangement links TRBV28 to TRBJ1-2, with D possibly matching TRBD1 (6 bases). Trimming removed 6 bases at V and 8 bases at J, with 16 bases between. The germline V gene has CDR1 MDHEN and CDR2 SYDVKM. This CDR3 contains 13 residues.

This clone was seen once. The V and J genes are TRBV15 and TRBJ2-7; D may match TRBD1 or TRBD2 (9 bases each). Germline V gene data show CDR1 as LNHNV and CDR2 as YYDKDF (reference sequence). V lost 5 bases and J 6 bases, leaving 29 bases between the germline ends. CDR3 size: 18 residues. CDR3 bases: TGTGCCACCAGCTCCCGGGACAGGGTTCGAGCGGGGGGTCTCGAGCAGTACTTC. Protein: CATSSRDRVRAGGLEQYF.

J is TRBJ1-3 and V is TRBV5-4, with D maybe TRBD1 (5 bases). CDR1 and CDR2 (germline): SGHNT, YYREEE (reference sequence). The ends were cut back, 0 bases at V and 9 bases at J, with 13 bases in the middle. The CDR3 sequence is 14 residues long. The CDR3 loop reads CASSLAPREGTIYF. The CDR3 nucleotides are TGTGCCAGCAGCTTGGCTCCCAGGGAGGGCACCATATATTTT. Based on the CDR3 plus reference TRBV5-4 and TRBJ1-3, the full variable domain is ETGVTQSPTHLIKTRGQQVTLRCSSQSGHNTVSWYQQALGQGPQFIFQYYREEENGRGNFPPRFSGLQFPNYSSELNVNALELDDSALYLCASSLAPREGTIYFGEGSWLTVV.

This clone was seen more than once but under ten times. The rearrangement uses TRBV7-3 and TRBJ2-4, with 9 bases that match TRBD2. The germline V gene has CDR1 SGHTA and CDR2 FQGTGA. This CDR3 has 14 residues. Trimming at V came to 4 bases and at J to 7 bases, leaving 5 bases not matched to a gene. The CDR3 DNA sequence: TGTGCCAGCAGCTCAGCTAGCGGGGAGAACATTCAGTACTTC. It translates to CASSSASGENIQYF.

The chain combines TRBV6-5 with TRBJ1-2; D unclear. The CDR3 sequence is 13 residues long. Germline V gives CDR1 MNHEY, CDR2 SVGAGI. V dropped 2 bases and J dropped 2 bases, with 6 bases sitting between them. CDR3 sequence reads: CASSYEYNYGYTF. CDR3 coding DNA: TGTGCCAGCAGTTACGAGTACAACTATGGCTACACCTTC.